These T cell receptor beta chains were read from a single sample in a study of T cells in narcolepsy. Only in-frame clones appear in the TCRdb table, and some are missing; sequencing was by immunoSEQ multiplex PCR. This table has about 3,400 clones, less than 80% appearing once. The sequenced material came from CD45RA- memory CD8+ T cells from PBMCs. The receptors were gathered from a human donor with narcolepsy. CDR3s include the opening cysteine and the closing phenylalanine or tryptophan. The D gene is left open where the match is weak. Clone size is shown for a subset of rows, as once, few, many or a class of expanded clone.

D gene,clone size,J gene,V gene,CDR3 protein,CDR3 DNA
.,.,TRBJ1-1,TRBV9,CASSVASGGTEAFF,TGTGCCAGCAGCGTAGCATCCGGGGGTACTGAAGCTTTCTTT
.,.,TRBJ2-7,TRBV6-5,CASSYISGAAEQYF,TGTGCCAGCAGTTACATCTCAGGGGCGGCCGAGCAGTACTTC
.,.,TRBJ2-2,TRBV21-1,CASPRGAVF,TGTGCCAGCCCCCGGGGAGCTGTTTTT
.,few,TRBJ2-3,TRBV5-8,CASSPSFPSTDTQYF,TGCGCCAGCAGCCCCAGCTTTCCTAGCACAGATACGCAGTATTTT
TRBD1,few,TRBJ2-7,TRBV5-5,CASSQQRTGSYEQYF,TGCGCCAGCAGCCAACAAAGGACAGGCTCCTACGAGCAGTACTTC
.,few,TRBJ2-6,TRBV10-2,CASSLKGTSNKGRANVLTF,TGCGCCAGCAGTCTGAAGGGCACTTCTAACAAAGGTCGGGCCAACGTCCTGACTTTC
.,few,TRBJ1-2,TRBV10-2,CASSELRVGYGYTF,TGCGCCAGCAGTGAGCTTAGGGTGGGCTATGGCTACACCTTC
.,.,TRBJ2-7,TRBV7-3,CASSLKGTSDEQYF,TGTGCCAGCAGCTTAAAGGGAACGAGCGACGAGCAGTACTTC
.,.,TRBJ2-2,TRBV19,CASSIETQGLGGELFF,TGTGCCAGTAGTATAGAAACACAGGGTCTGGGCGGGGAGCTGTTTTTT
TRBD1,.,TRBJ1-3,TRBV9,CASSVETGPGNTIYF,TGTGCCAGCAGCGTAGAGACAGGGCCTGGAAACACCATATATTTT
.,few,TRBJ2-1,TRBV9,CASSVGSYNEQFF,TGTGCCAGCAGCGTCGGCAGTTACAATGAGCAGTTCTTC
.,.,TRBJ2-4,TRBV5-8,CASSSANIQYF,TGTGCCAGCAGCTCCGCAAACATTCAGTACTTC
.,.,TRBJ1-1,TRBV6-6,CASSYSRQNEAFF,TGTGCCAGCAGTTACTCTCGGCAGAATGAAGCTTTCTTT
TRBD1,.,TRBJ1-1,TRBV11-2,CASSLSGQGFAEAFF,TGTGCCAGCAGCTTGTCGGGACAGGGATTCGCTGAAGCTTTCTTT
.,once,TRBJ2-7,TRBV7-9,CASRAALTPVYEQYF,TGTGCCAGTCGGGCAGCCCTTACCCCTGTCTACGAGCAGTACTTC
.,.,TRBJ1-1,TRBV5-1,CASSTTGTGVSTEAFF,TGCGCCAGCAGCACGACCGGGACGGGGGTTAGTACTGAAGCTTTCTTT
TRBD2,.,TRBJ2-1,TRBV4-3,CASSQSGGANEQFF,TGCGCCAGCAGCCAAAGCGGGGGGGCCAATGAGCAGTTCTTC
TRBD1,.,TRBJ2-7,TRBV6-1,CASTGTGLYEQYF,TGTGCCAGCACCGGGACAGGGCTGTACGAGCAGTACTTC
.,few,TRBJ1-1,TRBV7-8,CASSLRQGQHTEAFF,TGTGCCAGCAGCTTAAGGCAGGGTCAGCACACTGAAGCTTTCTTT
.,.,TRBJ2-6,TRBV15,CATSSSLGGSGANVLTF,TGTGCCACCAGCAGCTCCCTGGGTGGGTCTGGGGCCAACGTCCTGACTTTC
.,.,TRBJ1-5,TRBV5-6,CASSAGGGTTYSNQPQHF,TGTGCCAGCAGCGCGGGGGGTGGGACAACCTATAGCAATCAGCCCCAGCATTTT
TRBD1,.,TRBJ1-2,TRBV5-6,CASSSETGYYGYTF,TGTGCCAGCAGCTCCGAGACAGGGTACTATGGCTACACCTTC
.,.,TRBJ1-5,TRBV27,CASSLKATGPQHF,TGTGCCAGCAGTCTCAAGGCTACAGGGCCCCAGCATTTT
.,.,TRBJ2-1,TRBV4-2,CASSQVNEQFF,TGTGCCAGCAGCCAAGTTAATGAGCAGTTCTTC
TRBD1,once,TRBJ1-1,TRBV6-5,CASSIQGAGTEAFF,TGTGCCAGCAGTATACAGGGGGCAGGCACTGAAGCTTTCTTT
TRBD1,medium-sized,TRBJ1-2,TRBV7-9,CASSSSDRENYGYTF,TGTGCCAGCAGCTCTTCGGACAGGGAGAACTATGGCTACACCTTC
TRBD2,.,TRBJ2-7,TRBV4-3,CASSQRGGLAYEQYF,TGCGCCAGCAGCCAACGGGGGGGCCTCGCCTACGAGCAGTACTTC
.,few,TRBJ1-1,TRBV7-2,CASSPVVGTEAFF,TGTGCCAGCAGCCCAGTCGTGGGCACTGAAGCTTTCTTT
.,.,TRBJ1-2,TRBV9,CASSPIGRADGYTF,TGTGCCAGCAGCCCAATTGGCAGGGCGGACGGCTACACCTTC
.,.,TRBJ1-2,TRBV5-4,CASAEFIPGKTYGYTF,TGTGCCAGCGCTGAGTTCATACCAGGAAAGACCTATGGCTACACCTTC
.,.,TRBJ2-1,TRBV4-1,CASSQVAGAWNEQFF,TGCGCCAGCAGCCAAGTGGCGGGGGCCTGGAATGAGCAGTTCTTC
.,.,TRBJ2-7,TRBV27,CASSGGMAGQYF,TGTGCCAGCAGTGGGGGGATGGCGGGGCAGTACTTC